One and the same sample provided the 11 T cell receptor beta chains below, sequenced in a study of cytomegalovirus exposure and HLA in healthy donors. PCR amplification relied on 60 Vbeta primers (plus 13 Jbeta primers). Clones were sequenced by immunoSEQ multiplex PCR, and TCRdb holds only the in-frame ones, with some missing. The table records over 150,000 clones, 68% of them present only once. Source material: PBMCs. These receptors were collected from a woman in her thirties or forties in good health and CMV-seropositive.

This chain links TRBV20-1 with TRBJ1-2, with D maybe TRBD1 (5 bases). This CDR3 has 11 residues. Germline lookup yields CDR1 DFQATT and CDR2 SNEGSKA (reference sequence). V lost 2 bases and J 4 bases, leaving 5 bases between the germline ends. CDR3 protein: CSARQGYGYTF. In DNA, the CDR3 is TGCAGTGCTAGACAGGGCTATGGCTACACCTTC.

The chain recombines TRBV4-2 with TRBJ1-3; D might be TRBD1 (5 bases). V lost 3 bases, J lost 0 bases, and 12 bases lay in between. From germline, CDR1 is LGHNA and CDR2 YNFKEQ. The CDR3 is 16 amino acids. The CDR3: CASSHQDRVSGNTIYF. DNA for the CDR3: TGTGCCAGCAGCCACCAAGACAGAGTCTCTGGAAACACCATATATTTT.

J is TRBJ2-7 and V is TRBV11-3, with a possible D match to TRBD1 (6 bases). The CDR3 has 16 residues. Germline loops: CDR1 SGHNT, CDR2 YENEEA. Deletions cut 5 bases from V and 2 bases from J, with 19 bases between. In nucleotides, the CDR3 is TGTGCCAGCAGCCCAGAGGGGGACCTCGGCACCTACGAGCAGTACTTC. Its translation: CASSPEGDLGTYEQYF.

The V gene is TRBV27, the J gene TRBJ2-7; 15 nucleotides agree with TRBD2. Germline V gene lookup returns CDR1 MNHEY and CDR2 SMNVEV (reference sequence). V trimming: 5 bases; J trimming: 4 bases; junction bases outside the gene matches: 6. CDR3 length: 16 residues. The CDR3 coding sequence is TGTGCCAGCAGTCCCGGACTAGCGGGAGGGCATTACGAGCAGTACTTC. Translating gives CASSPGLAGGHYEQYF.

The chain recombines TRBV7-2 with TRBJ2-5; 10 bases match TRBD2. The CDR3 extends over 17 amino acids. Losses at the gene ends were 3 bases for V and 5 bases for J; bases not matched to a gene: 12. Germline loops: CDR1 SGHTA, CDR2 FQGNSA. In nucleotides, the CDR3 is TGTGCCAGCAGCTTGTCTTTTAGCGGGGGGCTTTGGGAGACCCAGTACTTC. This gives the protein CASSLSFSGGLWETQYF.

The chain uses TRBV20-1 and TRBJ1-1; TRBD1 might be the D (5 bases). V lost 3 bases and J lost 11, with 13 bases in between. CDR1 and CDR2 from the germline V gene are DFQATT and SNEGSKA (reference sequence). The CDR3 runs to 11 residues. This CDR3 reads CSASRGLEAFF. CDR3 coding DNA: TGCAGTGCTAGTAGGGGACTGGAGGCTTTCTTT.

The V gene is TRBV9, the J gene TRBJ2-5, with TRBD2 identical over 13 bases. The CDR3 has 19 amino acids. The ends lost 3 bases at V and 1 base at J; junction bases unmatched: 12. The germline V gene encodes CDR1 SGDLS and CDR2 YYNGEE. The CDR3 protein is CASSAGVTSGGNIQETQYF. The DNA of the CDR3 is TGTGCCAGCAGCGCCGGGGTGACTAGCGGGGGGAACATCCAAGAGACCCAGTACTTC.

This sequence joins TRBV5-4 and TRBJ1-2; 7 bases line up with TRBD1. This CDR3 spans 16 amino acids. Germline CDR1 reads SGHNT; CDR2 reads YYREEE (reference sequence). Germline trimming cut 0 bases from V and 4 bases from J; bases unmatched to any gene: 9. The CDR3 bases are TGTGCCAGCAGCTTGGCGGGACAGTCGGGAGTCTATGGCTACACCTTC. As protein: CASSLAGQSGVYGYTF.

The sample holds a few counts of this clone. The chain couples TRBV4-1 to TRBJ2-3; D gene unclear. Germline V gives CDR1 MGHRA, CDR2 YSYEKL. Trimming removed 0 bases from V and 5 bases from J, with 3 bases in between. The CDR3 spans 12 residues. CDR3 amino acids: CASSQDKDTQYF. The CDR3 nucleotides read TGCGCCAGCAGCCAAGATAAAGATACGCAGTATTTT.

The gene calls are TRBV2 and TRBJ2-4; 8 bases agree with TRBD2. V lost 4 bases, J lost 0 bases, and 5 bases stayed unmatched. The CDR3 totals 16 residues. Looked up from germline, CDR1 is SNHLY and CDR2 is FYNNEI. CDR3 loop: CASSAEAGAAKNIQYF. The DNA for the CDR3 is TGTGCCAGCAGTGCGGAAGCGGGGGCAGCCAAAAACATTCAGTACTTC.

V is TRBV7-6 and J is TRBJ2-5; D perhaps matches TRBD2 (5 bases). This CDR3 spans 13 amino acids. Trimming took off 5 bases at V and 5 bases at J, with 12 bases between the two ends. CDR1 is SGHVS and CDR2 is FNYEAQ in the germline V gene. CDR3 nucleotide sequence: TGTGCCAGCAGCCAGGAGGCGACGGAGACCCAGTACTTC. This sequence encodes CASSQEATETQYF.